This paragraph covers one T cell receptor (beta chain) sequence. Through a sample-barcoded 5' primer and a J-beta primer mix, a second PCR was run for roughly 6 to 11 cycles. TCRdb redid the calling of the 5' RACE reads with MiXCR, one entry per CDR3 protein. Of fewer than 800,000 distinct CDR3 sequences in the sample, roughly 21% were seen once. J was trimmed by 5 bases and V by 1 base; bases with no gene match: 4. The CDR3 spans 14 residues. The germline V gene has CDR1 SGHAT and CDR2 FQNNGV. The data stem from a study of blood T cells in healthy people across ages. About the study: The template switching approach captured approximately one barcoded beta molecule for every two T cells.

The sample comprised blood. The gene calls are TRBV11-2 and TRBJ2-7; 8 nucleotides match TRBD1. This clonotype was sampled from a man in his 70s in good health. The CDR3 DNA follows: TGTGCCAGCAGCTTAGGCCCGGACAGGGACGAGCAGTACTTC. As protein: CASSLGPDRDEQYF.